Listed here are 5 T cell receptor beta chains from one sample, sequenced in a study of shared clonotypes between healthy human individuals. TCRdb keeps only in-frame clones here, not all; method: immunoSEQ multiplex PCR. Of 2 million to 2.5 million clones in the sample, approximately 95% were seen once. The sample consisted of naive CD4+ T cells from PBMCs. Documented subset: CD45RA+ positively selected. These receptors all stem from a man between 18 and 29 years old in good health. Some clones in this sample may be carry-over from other donors' samples.

The rearrangement joins TRBV6-1 to TRBJ2-3; 8 positions agree with TRBD2. The germline V gene encodes CDR1 MNHNS and CDR2 SASEGT. The CDR3 consists of 15 residues. The V gene end was trimmed by 6 bases and the J gene end by 4 bases; junction bases not matched to a gene: 9. The CDR3 DNA is TGTGCCAGCAGAGGAGCGGGAGTGGTCGCAGATACGCAGTATTTT. Translation gives CASRGAGVVADTQYF.

In its sample, this clone was seen once. The chain couples TRBV27 to TRBJ1-2, with D tentatively TRBD1 (6 bases). The germline CDR1 and CDR2 sequences are MNHEY and SMNVEV (reference sequence). V was shortened by 6 bases and J by 4 bases, with 15 bases between the two germline ends. The CDR3 has 14 amino acids. The CDR3 nucleotides are TGTGCCAGCAGCCTGGACAGAGCTGCCTATGGCTACACCTTC. Its translation is CASSLDRAAYGYTF.

The V gene is TRBV4-3, the J gene TRBJ2-7; D call uncertain. In germline, CDR1 is LGHNA, CDR2 YSLEER. Trimming removed 0 bases from V and 6 bases from J, with 9 bases in between. CDR3 length equals 13 residues. The CDR3 bases are TGCGCCAGCAGCCAAGATTCGGACCGCGAGCAGTACTTC. This translates into CASSQDSDREQYF.

Concerning this clone itself: In the same sample, other DNA sequences code for this CDR3. The rearrangement joins TRBV5-1 to TRBJ2-7; 10 nucleotides line up with TRBD1. Trimming removed 2 bases from V and 2 bases from J; junction bases left unmatched: 1. The CDR3 is 14 amino acids. Looked up from germline, CDR1 is SGHRS and CDR2 is YFSETQ. This CDR3 is CASSFDRGPYEQYF. DNA for the CDR3: TGCGCCAGCAGCTTCGACAGGGGGCCCTACGAGCAGTACTTC. The full variable domain, completed using reference TRBV5-1 and TRBJ2-7, is KAGVTQTPRYLIKTRGQQVTLSCSPISGHRSVSWYQQTPGQGLQFLFEYFSETQRNKGNFPGRFSGRQFSNSRSEMNVSTLELGDSALYLCASSFDRGPYEQYFGPGTRLTVT.

This chain links TRBV6-6 with TRBJ1-4; D gene uncertain. This CDR3 has 13 amino acids. V dropped 0 bases and J dropped 10 bases, with 9 bases sitting between them. Germline values: CDR1 MNHNY, CDR2 SVGAGI (reference sequence). CDR3 DNA sequence: TGTGCCAGCAGTTACTCAACGGGAGGAAAACTGTTTTTT. Its protein product is CASSYSTGGKLFF.